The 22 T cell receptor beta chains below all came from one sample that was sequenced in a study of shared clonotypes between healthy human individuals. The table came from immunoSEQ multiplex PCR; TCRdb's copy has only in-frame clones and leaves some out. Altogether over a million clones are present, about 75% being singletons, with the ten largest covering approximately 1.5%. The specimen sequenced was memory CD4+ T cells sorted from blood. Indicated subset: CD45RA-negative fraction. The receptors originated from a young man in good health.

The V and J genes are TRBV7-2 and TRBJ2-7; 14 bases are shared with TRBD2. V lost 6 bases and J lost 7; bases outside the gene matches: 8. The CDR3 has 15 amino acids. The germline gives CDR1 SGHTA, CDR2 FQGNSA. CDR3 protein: CASSPTSGGGSEQYF. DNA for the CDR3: TGTGCCAGCAGTCCGACTAGCGGGGGGGGAAGTGAGCAGTACTTC.

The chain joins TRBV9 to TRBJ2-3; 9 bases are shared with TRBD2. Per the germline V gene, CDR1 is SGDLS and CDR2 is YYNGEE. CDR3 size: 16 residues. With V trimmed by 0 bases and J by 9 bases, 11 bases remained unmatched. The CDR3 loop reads CASSVEERGARGTQYF. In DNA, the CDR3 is TGTGCCAGCAGCGTAGAAGAGCGGGGGGCCAGGGGGACGCAGTATTTT.

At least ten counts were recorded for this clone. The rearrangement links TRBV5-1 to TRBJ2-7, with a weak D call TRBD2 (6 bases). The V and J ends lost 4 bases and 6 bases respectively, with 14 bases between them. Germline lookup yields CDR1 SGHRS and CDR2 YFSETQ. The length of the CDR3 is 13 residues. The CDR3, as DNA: TGCGCCAGCAGCATACTACAGGAGGGCGAGCAGTACTTC. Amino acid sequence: CASSILQEGEQYF.

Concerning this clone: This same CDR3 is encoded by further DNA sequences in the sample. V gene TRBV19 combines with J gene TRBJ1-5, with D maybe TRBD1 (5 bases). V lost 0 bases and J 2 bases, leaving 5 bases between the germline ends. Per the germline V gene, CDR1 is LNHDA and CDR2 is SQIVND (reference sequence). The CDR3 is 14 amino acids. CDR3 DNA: TGTGCCAGTAGTATAGAGGGGGGCAATCAGCCCCAGCATTTT. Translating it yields CASSIEGGNQPQHF.

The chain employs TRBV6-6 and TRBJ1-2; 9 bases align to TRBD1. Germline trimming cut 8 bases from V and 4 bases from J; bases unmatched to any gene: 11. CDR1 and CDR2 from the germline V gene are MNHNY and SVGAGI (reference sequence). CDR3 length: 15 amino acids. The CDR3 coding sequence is TGTGCCAGCTCAGGCGGGGACAGGGCAGGCTATGGCTACACCTTC. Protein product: CASSGGDRAGYGYTF.

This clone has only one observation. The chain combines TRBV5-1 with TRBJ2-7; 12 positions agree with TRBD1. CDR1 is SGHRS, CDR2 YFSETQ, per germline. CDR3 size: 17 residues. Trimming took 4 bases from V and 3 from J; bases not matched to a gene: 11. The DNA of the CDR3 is TGCGCCAGCAGCAGTGAACCGGGACAGGGGGCGATCTACGAGCAGTACTTC. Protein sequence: CASSSEPGQGAIYEQYF.

CDR3 bases: TGTGCCAGCAGCTTGGTGTCCAATGAGCAGTTCTTC. Its protein is CASSLVSNEQFF. J is TRBJ2-1 and V is TRBV5-4; D gene uncertain. This CDR3 comprises 12 residues. CDR1 is SGHNT and CDR2 is YYREEE in the germline V gene (reference sequence). V lost 0 bases to trimming and J lost 6 bases, with 4 bases between them.

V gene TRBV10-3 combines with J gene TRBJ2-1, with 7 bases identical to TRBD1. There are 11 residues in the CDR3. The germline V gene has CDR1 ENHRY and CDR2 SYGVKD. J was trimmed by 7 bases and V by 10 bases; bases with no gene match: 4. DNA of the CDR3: TGTGCCACCCAGACAGGGAATGAGCAGTTCTTC. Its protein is CATQTGNEQFF.

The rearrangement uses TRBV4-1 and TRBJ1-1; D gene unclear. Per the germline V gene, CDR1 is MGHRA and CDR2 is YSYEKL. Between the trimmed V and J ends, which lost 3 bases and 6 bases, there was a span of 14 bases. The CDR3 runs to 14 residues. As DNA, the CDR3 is TGCGCCAGCAGCCAGATACTGGATGGGGCTGAAGCTTTCTTT. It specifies CASSQILDGAEAFF.

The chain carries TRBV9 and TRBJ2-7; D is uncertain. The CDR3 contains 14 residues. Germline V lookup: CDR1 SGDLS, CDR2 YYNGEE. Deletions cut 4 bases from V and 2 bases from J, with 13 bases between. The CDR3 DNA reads TGTGCCAGCAGCCCCCTCGGCCGGCCCTACGAGCAGTACTTC. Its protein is CASSPLGRPYEQYF. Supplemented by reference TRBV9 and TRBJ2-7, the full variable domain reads DSGVTQTPKHLITATGQRVTLRCSPRSGDLSVYWYQQSLDQGLQFLIQYYNGEERAKGNILERFSAQQFPDLHSELNLSSLELGDSALYFCASSPLGRPYEQYFGPGTRLTVT.

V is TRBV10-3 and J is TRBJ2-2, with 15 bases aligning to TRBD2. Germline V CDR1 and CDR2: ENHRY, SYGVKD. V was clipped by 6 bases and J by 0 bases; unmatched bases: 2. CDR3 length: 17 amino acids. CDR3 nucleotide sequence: TGTGCCATCAGGGGGACTAGCGGGGGGACGAACACCGGGGAGCTGTTTTTT. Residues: CAIRGTSGGTNTGELFF.

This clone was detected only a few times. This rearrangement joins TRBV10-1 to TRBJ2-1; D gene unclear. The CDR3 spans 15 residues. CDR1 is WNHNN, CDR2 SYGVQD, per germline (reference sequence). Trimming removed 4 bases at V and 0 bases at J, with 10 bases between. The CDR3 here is CASSGSWSSYNEQFF. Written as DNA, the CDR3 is TGCGCCAGCAGTGGTAGTTGGAGCTCCTACAATGAGCAGTTCTTC.

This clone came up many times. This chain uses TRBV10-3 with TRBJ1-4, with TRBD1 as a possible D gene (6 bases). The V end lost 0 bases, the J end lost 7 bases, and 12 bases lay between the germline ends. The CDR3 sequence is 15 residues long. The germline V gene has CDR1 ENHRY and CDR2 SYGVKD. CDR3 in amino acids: CAISESQGSSEKLFF. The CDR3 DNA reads TGTGCCATCAGTGAGTCTCAGGGGAGTAGTGAAAAACTGTTTTTT.

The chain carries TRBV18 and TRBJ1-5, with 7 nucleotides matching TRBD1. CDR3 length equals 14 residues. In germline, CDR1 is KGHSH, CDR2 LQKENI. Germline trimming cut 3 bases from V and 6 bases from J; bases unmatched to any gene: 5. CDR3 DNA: TGTGCCAGCTCACCCGACAGGGTAGGTCAGCCCCAGCATTTT. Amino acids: CASSPDRVGQPQHF.

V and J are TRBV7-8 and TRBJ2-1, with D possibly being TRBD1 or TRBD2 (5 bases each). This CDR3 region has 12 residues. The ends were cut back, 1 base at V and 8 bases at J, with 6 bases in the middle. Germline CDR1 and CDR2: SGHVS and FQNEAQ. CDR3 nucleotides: TGTGCCAGCAGCTTAGGAGGGGATGAGCAGTTCTTC. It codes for CASSLGGDEQFF.

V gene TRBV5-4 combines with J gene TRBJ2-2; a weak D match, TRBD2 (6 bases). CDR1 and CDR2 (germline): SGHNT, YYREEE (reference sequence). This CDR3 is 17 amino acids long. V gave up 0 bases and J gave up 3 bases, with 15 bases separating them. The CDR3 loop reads CASSLDSPGTYTGELFF. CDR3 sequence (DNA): TGTGCCAGCAGCTTGGATTCCCCCGGGACTTACACCGGGGAGCTGTTTTTT.

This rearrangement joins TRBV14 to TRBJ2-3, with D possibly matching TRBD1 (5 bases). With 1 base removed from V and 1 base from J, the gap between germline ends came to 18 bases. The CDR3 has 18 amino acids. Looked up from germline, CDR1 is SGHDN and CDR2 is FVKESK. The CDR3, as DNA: TGTGCCAGCAGCCAAGCGCCAGGGCAAAAAGGACGCACAGATACGCAGTATTTT. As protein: CASSQAPGQKGRTDTQYF. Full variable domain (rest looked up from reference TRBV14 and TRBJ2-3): EAGVTQFPSHSVIEKGQTVTLRCDPISGHDNLYWYRRVMGKEIKFLLHFVKESKQDESGMPNNRFLAERTGGTYSTLKVQPAELEDSGVYFCASSQAPGQKGRTDTQYFGPGTRLTVL.

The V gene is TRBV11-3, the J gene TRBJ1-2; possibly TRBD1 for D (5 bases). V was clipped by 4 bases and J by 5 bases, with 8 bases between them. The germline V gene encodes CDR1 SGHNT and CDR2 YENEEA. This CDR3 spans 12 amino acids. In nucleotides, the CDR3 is TGTGCCAGCAGCTCCGGGGGATATGGCTACACCTTC. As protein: CASSSGGYGYTF.

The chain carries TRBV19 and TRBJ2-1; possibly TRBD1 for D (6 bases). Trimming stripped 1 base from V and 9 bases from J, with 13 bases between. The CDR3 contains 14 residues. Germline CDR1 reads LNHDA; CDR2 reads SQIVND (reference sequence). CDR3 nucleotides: TGTGCCAGTAGTATAGGGGCAGGGGTTGGTGAGCAGTTCTTC. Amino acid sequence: CASSIGAGVGEQFF.

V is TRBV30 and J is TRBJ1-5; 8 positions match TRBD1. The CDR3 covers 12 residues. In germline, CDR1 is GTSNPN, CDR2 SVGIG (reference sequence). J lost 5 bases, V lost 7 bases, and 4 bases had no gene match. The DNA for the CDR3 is TGTGCCTTGGACAGGGACGATCAGCCCCAGCATTTT. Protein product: CALDRDDQPQHF.

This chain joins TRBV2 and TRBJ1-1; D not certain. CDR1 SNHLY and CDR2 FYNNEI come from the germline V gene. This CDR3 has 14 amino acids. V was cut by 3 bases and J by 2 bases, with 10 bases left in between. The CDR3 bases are TGTGCCAGCAGTGATAGAAGGCGAAACACTGAAGCTTTCTTT. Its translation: CASSDRRRNTEAFF.

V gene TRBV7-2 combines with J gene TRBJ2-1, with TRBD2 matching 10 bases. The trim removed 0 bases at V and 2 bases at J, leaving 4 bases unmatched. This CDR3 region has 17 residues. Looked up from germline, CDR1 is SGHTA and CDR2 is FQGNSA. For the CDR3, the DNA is TGTGCCAGCAGCTTAGCGGCTAGCGGGAGCCCCTACAATGAGCAGTTCTTC. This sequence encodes CASSLAASGSPYNEQFF.